This T cell receptor (beta chain) was documented in a study of response to subunit inactivated influenza vaccine. Points from the study as a whole: Each seasonal influenza vaccination, the authors suggested, recruits few new T cells.

MiXCR, applied by TCRdb to the RT-PCR reads, yields one record per CDR3 protein. The sample yields hundreds of thousands of distinct CDR3 sequences, about 7.6% seen once. The ends were cut back, 6 bases at V and 4 bases at J, with 13 bases in the middle. This CDR3 is built from 13 residues. Germline CDR1 is DFQATT and CDR2 is SNEGSKA (reference sequence). On this clonotype: Its target is not known. It may be a read error: a sequence one base away is much more abundant.

Source: PBMCs from blood, taken less than 30 months after vaccination. The source is a man between 50 and 69 years old who received an inactivated influenza vaccine. The chain recombines TRBV20-1 with TRBJ1-5; D not resolved. CDR3 DNA sequence: TGCAGTGCCCCCGTCGGGCGGAATCAGCCCCAGCATTTT. This encodes CSAPVGRNQPQHF.